This entry features one TCR beta chain sequence. This receptor's antigen is unknown. No base-level quality is on record; no much larger clone is a single base apart. This entry belongs to a study of memory CD8 T cells in hepatitis C reinfection (dated by TCRdb to the late 2010s). For the study in its entirety: Of the five donors, three spontaneously resolved two consecutive HCV infections, and two cleared a primary infection but developed chronic infection after reinfection. An HCV reinfection was defined as a positive HCV RNA test that came after two negative tests taken at least 60 days apart. Samples from before reinfection were taken anywhere from 55 to 20 weeks prior to reinfection being detected. The TCR beta repertoire of virus-specific CD8 T cells was tracked longitudinally in a few donors across an HCV reinfection episode. Several reinfection cases with stored pre-reinfection samples were identified between the late 2000s and the early 2010s. In the reinfection study, participants who had resolved a prior HCV infection were followed every 3 months.

The time point label on this specimen signifies: pre-reinfection, 55 to 20 weeks before reinfection detection. The sorted cells were sequenced directly ex vivo, without any in vitro expansion ahead of TCR sequencing. Donors were people who inject drugs enrolled in the Montreal Acute Hepatitis C Cohort Study (HEPCO) in Canada. As controls, total naive CD8 T cells were sorted as viable CD3+ CD8+ CD45RO- cells from two donors at all three reinfection time points. Before sorting, cryopreserved peripheral blood mononuclear cells were thawed and used as the source for purifying CD8 T cells. Negative selection with the MACS CD8+ T cell Isolation Kit was used to enrich CD8 T cells. Cells were sorted on a BD FACSAria II sorter using FACSDiva software, and FlowJo was used for data analysis. What the work shows at the level of the full study, not this receptor alone: Because only 4 to 6 donors were included, definitive conclusions about public clonotypes linked to secondary clearance were beyond the reach of the study.

Libraries were made using the immunoSEQ multiplex PCR assay. Genomic DNA was extracted from sorted cells, and the TCR beta V, D and J regions were sequenced by Adaptive Biotechnologies' automated high-throughput method. A two-step, bias-controlled multiplex PCR was used to amplify the CDR3 regions. An Illumina instrument was used to sequence the amplified TCR beta libraries. The source study handled its data this way. Demultiplexed reads were processed to reduce amplification and sequencing bias, and CDR3 sequences were assigned to gene families using the IMGT database. Repertoire data were analyzed with ImmunoSEQ software version 2.0. Clonotype lists were filtered to remove out-of-frame sequences as well as sequences containing stop codons in the CDR3. Any clonotype with a frequency under 0.01% was left out, since that frequency corresponded to less than one cell. To get richness, observed richness was divided by input cell number, while evenness came from dividing Shannon entropy by log observed richness. Repertoire diversity and similarity between time points were quantified using Simpson diversity and Morisita-Horn overlap indices. Clonotypes were sorted into dominant (>1%), sub-dominant (0.5-0.99%), low abundance (0.1-0.49%) or lowest abundance (<0.1%) groups. For the germline index, total nucleotide additions were subtracted from total CDR3 length, and that difference was then divided by total CDR3 length. TCRdb provides this immuneACCESS table in a form limited to in-frame rearrangements. Some clones are lacking; in checked studies, under half of them reflect an unresolved V gene, and why the rest are absent is not known. The V and J calls and clone size come from that table; D and trimming were worked out from the DNA. The sample has just over 50,000 clones on record, about 90% of them singletons. More than 0.8% of the sample is in the top ten clones.

The CDR3 runs 13 amino acids, cysteine and phenylalanine included. CDR3 DNA is the only sequence kept; it has 39 bases, read in frame from the first base. The germline V gene sets CDR1 to SQVTM and CDR2 to ANQGSEA. V gives up 1 base and J gives up 8 bases, and the segment between their germline ends measures 15 bases. The TCR originated in a man younger than 35 with hepatitis C virus infection. The sequence is built from TRBV29-1 and TRBJ2-7; tentative D gene TRBD2, with 5 bases matching. The material sequenced was naive CD8+ T cells sorted from blood. Explained via the paper, the cell subset or site label denotes: total naive CD8+CD45RO- T cells. In nucleotides, the sequence is TGCAGCGTTGAAGGATCGAACAGCGGTAAGCAGTACTTC. Its amino acids are CSVEGSNSGKQYF.